The 32 T cell receptor beta chains given below trace back to one sample, sequenced in a study of blood T cell repertoires in COVID-19. This table comes from immunoSEQ multiplex PCR, and its TCRdb copy is limited to in-frame clones, with some not included. Of about 140,000 clones detected, 70% to 90% appear once; the ten largest clones hold approximately 8%. The sequenced material came from peripheral blood. The origin of the receptors is a woman aged 60-70 years with acute or convalescent COVID-19.

In this sample, this clone turned up once. The gene calls are TRBV5-4 and TRBJ2-2, with TRBD2 identical over 8 bases. V lost 3 bases, J lost 3 bases, and 7 bases stayed unmatched. Germline V gene data show CDR1 as SGHNT and CDR2 as YYREEE (reference sequence). This CDR3 region has 16 residues. CDR3 in amino acids: CASSSAQLADTGELFF. CDR3 nucleotide sequence: TGTGCCAGCAGCTCTGCCCAACTAGCGGACACCGGGGAGCTGTTTTTT. The complete variable domain, with remaining parts taken from reference TRBV5-4 and TRBJ2-2, reads ETGVTQSPTHLIKTRGQQVTLRCSSQSGHNTVSWYQQALGQGPQFIFQYYREEENGRGNFPPRFSGLQFPNYSSELNVNALELDDSALYLCASSSAQLADTGELFFGEGSRLTVL.

A few counts support this clone. V gene TRBV29-1 combines with J gene TRBJ2-1, with 7 bases matching TRBD2. This CDR3 has 13 amino acids. J lost 10 bases, V lost 5 bases, and 11 bases had no gene match. CDR1 and CDR2 from the germline V gene are SQVTM and ANQGSEA. This CDR3 reads CSVSRDYPAEQFF. DNA for the CDR3: TGCAGCGTTAGCCGGGACTACCCCGCCGAGCAGTTCTTC.

Only one count was recorded for this clone. The chain links TRBV10-3 to TRBJ2-3; D may be TRBD2 (6 bases). Germline V gene sequence: CDR1 ENHRY, CDR2 SYGVKD. The ends were cut back, 6 bases at V and 4 bases at J, with 11 bases in the middle. CDR3 length: 13 residues. CDR3 in DNA: TGTGCCATCAGGGGGGGTCCCCCAGATACGCAGTATTTT. Its translation: CAIRGGPPDTQYF.

The rearrangement joins TRBV23-1 to TRBJ2-7; TRBD1 matches at 10 bases. TRBV23-1 is noted as an ORF with a role that remains uncertain. The CDR3 loop spans 15 amino acids. V gave up 0 bases and J gave up 5 bases; unmatched junction bases: 4. The CDR3 bases are TGCGCCAGCAGTCAATCGGGACAGGGGAGGGACGAGCAGTACTTC. Its protein is CASSQSGQGRDEQYF.

The V gene is TRBV5-1, the J gene TRBJ2-1; 8 nucleotides match TRBD2. Germline-derived CDR1 and CDR2 are SGHRS and YFSETQ. The CDR3 loop spans 16 amino acids. V dropped 1 base and J dropped 8; count of bases not matched to a gene: 11. CDR3 protein: CASSLSTGGPFDEQFF. As DNA, the CDR3 is TGCGCCAGCAGCTTGTCTACGGGGGGGCCATTTGATGAGCAGTTCTTC.

The chain links TRBV3-1 (or the pseudogene TRBV3-2) to TRBJ2-5, with TRBD2 identical over 12 bases. The germline V gene encodes CDR1 LGHDT and CDR2 YNNKEL (reference sequence). V gave up 6 bases and J gave up 1 base; unmatched junction bases: 3. This CDR3 comprises 15 residues. The CDR3 DNA reads TGTGCCAGCAGGCTAGCGGGGGGGACCCAAGAGACCCAGTACTTC. Translation: CASRLAGGTQETQYF.

J is TRBJ2-2 and V is TRBV12-5, with a weak D call TRBD2 (7 bases). Trimming took off 2 bases at V and 5 bases at J, with 21 bases between the two ends. CDR3 size: 18 residues. Germline V gene lookup returns CDR1 LGHNT and CDR2 FRNRAP. The CDR3: CASGLTRGGAGPTGELFF. In nucleotides, the CDR3 is TGTGCTAGTGGTTTGACCCGAGGGGGGGCGGGACCAACCGGGGAGCTGTTTTTT.

The chain has TRBV5-5 and TRBJ1-2; D ambiguous. V lost 3 bases and J lost 2, with 11 bases in between. This CDR3 has 14 amino acids. Germline V gives CDR1 SGHKS, CDR2 YYEKEE (reference sequence). The CDR3 is CASSSRTGNYGYTF. CDR3 bases: TGTGCCAGCAGCTCGCGGACGGGGAACTATGGCTACACCTTC.

The genes are TRBV7-2 and TRBJ2-7; D may be TRBD1 (6 bases). Per the germline V gene, CDR1 is SGHTA and CDR2 is FQGNSA. This CDR3 spans 13 amino acids. Trimming stripped 7 bases from V and 0 bases from J, with 10 bases between. The CDR3 spells CASIGQNSYEQYF. The CDR3 coding sequence is TGTGCCAGCATTGGACAGAACTCCTACGAGCAGTACTTC.

The rearrangement joins TRBV5-6 to TRBJ1-1; D not certain. Between the trimmed V and J ends, which lost 10 bases and 0 bases, there was a span of 16 bases. This CDR3 is built from 14 residues. Germline V gives CDR1 SGHDT, CDR2 YYEEEE. The CDR3 loop is CASRLGRVNTEAFF. CDR3 nucleotides: TGTGCCTCTCGGTTGGGGAGAGTGAACACTGAAGCTTTCTTT.

The CDR3 DNA follows: TGTGCCAGCAGTTACGGGGAAGGGGGAGGAAACACCATATATTTT. Its translation is CASSYGEGGGNTIYF. V and J are TRBV6-5 and TRBJ1-3; tentatively, D is TRBD1 (6 bases). The CDR3 totals 15 residues. V was shortened by 2 bases and J by 4 bases, with 12 bases between the two germline ends. CDR1 is MNHEY, CDR2 SVGAGI, per germline.

This rearrangement joins TRBV2 to TRBJ2-6, with TRBD2 as a possible D gene (5 bases). In germline, CDR1 is SNHLY, CDR2 FYNNEI. Trimming took off 8 bases at V and 3 bases at J, with 8 bases between the two ends. This CDR3 comprises 13 residues. CDR3 sequence: CASSGSGANVLTF. CDR3 nucleotides: TGTGCCAGCTCGGGGAGTGGGGCCAACGTCCTGACTTTC.

The J gene is TRBJ2-3, the V gene TRBV9, with a weak D call TRBD1 (5 bases). This CDR3 has 16 amino acids. Germline V gene sequence: CDR1 SGDLS, CDR2 YYNGEE. Trimming left V 0 bases short and J 3 bases short, with 14 bases between. The CDR3 DNA reads as TGTGCCAGCAGCGTAGCTCAGGGTCTGCAGACAGATACGCAGTATTTT. Translation gives CASSVAQGLQTDTQYF. The variable domain in full, with the rest retrieved from reference TRBV9 and TRBJ2-3, is DSGVTQTPKHLITATGQRVTLRCSPRSGDLSVYWYQQSLDQGLQFLIQYYNGEERAKGNILERFSAQQFPDLHSELNLSSLELGDSALYFCASSVAQGLQTDTQYFGPGTRLTVL.

CDR3 nucleotides: TGTGCCAGCAGCCAAGATTACAGGTCTCTTGAGCAGTTCTTC. This codes for CASSQDYRSLEQFF. The chain uses TRBV3-1 (or the pseudogene TRBV3-2) and TRBJ2-1, with D possibly TRBD1 on 5 matching bases. This CDR3 has 14 residues. CDR1 is LGHDT and CDR2 is YNNKEL in the germline V gene (reference sequence). V shed 0 bases and J shed 9 bases, with 12 bases lying between them.

The chain uses TRBV27 and TRBJ2-2, with 9 bases lining up with TRBD1. The CDR3 is 14 residues long. CDR1 is MNHEY, CDR2 SMNVEV, per germline (reference sequence). V lost 6 bases, J lost 6 bases, and 5 bases stayed unmatched. The CDR3 coding sequence is TGTGCCAGCAGGGCGGGACAGGGACCCGGGGAGCTGTTTTTT. It codes for CASRAGQGPGELFF.

In its sample, this clone was seen once. The chain employs TRBV11-3 and TRBJ2-6; maybe TRBD1 (5 bases). The CDR3 consists of 17 residues. The V gene lost 6 bases and the J gene lost 0 bases, with 15 bases spanning the gap. Germline V gives CDR1 SGHNT, CDR2 YENEEA. The CDR3 is CASRETGKVSGANVLTF. In DNA, the CDR3 is TGTGCCAGCAGGGAAACAGGAAAGGTCTCTGGGGCCAACGTCCTGACTTTC.

In regard to this clone: This specimen includes other DNA sequences encoding the same CDR3. The V call is TRBV4-1, the J call TRBJ1-2; no definite D call. Looked up from germline, CDR1 is MGHRA and CDR2 is YSYEKL. Between the trimmed V and J ends, which lost 3 bases and 3 bases, there was a span of 11 bases. The length of the CDR3 is 14 residues. CDR3 in DNA: TGCGCCAGCAGCCAGGGTTCCGGGGACTATGGCTACACCTTC. Translated, it gives CASSQGSGDYGYTF.

The chain employs TRBV30 and TRBJ1-1; D unresolved. Germline V gene lookup returns CDR1 GTSNPN and CDR2 SVGIG (reference sequence). V gave up 4 bases and J gave up 4 bases, with 16 bases separating them. The CDR3 is 14 amino acids. CDR3 amino acids: CAWTVTSGGTEAFF. Written as DNA, the CDR3 is TGTGCCTGGACCGTGACCAGCGGAGGCACTGAAGCTTTCTTT.

The rearrangement uses TRBV7-6 and TRBJ1-1; perhaps TRBD1 as D (6 bases). The CDR3 has 15 residues. V was cut by 4 bases and J by 0 bases, with 12 bases left in between. Germline assignment: CDR1 SGHVS and CDR2 FNYEAQ. The CDR3 nucleotides are TGTGCCAGCAGCTCTAACCCAGGGGTGAACACTGAAGCTTTCTTT. As protein: CASSSNPGVNTEAFF.

The gene calls are TRBV7-2 and TRBJ1-5, with D perhaps matching TRBD1 (5 bases). The V gene's germline CDR1 is SGHTA and CDR2 FQGNSA. V gave up 5 bases and J gave up 5 bases, with 10 bases separating them. This CDR3 is 13 amino acids long. CDR3 region: CASSVQGDQPQHF. In DNA form, the CDR3 reads TGTGCCAGCAGCGTCCAGGGTGATCAGCCCCAGCATTTT.

The chain's CDR3 is CASSQFNGSTYEQYF. The DNA for the CDR3 is TGTGCCAGCAGCCAATTTAACGGGAGTACCTACGAGCAGTACTTC. This chain joins TRBV4-2 and TRBJ2-7, with D perhaps matching TRBD2 (6 bases). The CDR3 extends over 15 amino acids. Deletions cut 2 bases from V and 2 bases from J, with 13 bases between. Germline lookup yields CDR1 LGHNA and CDR2 YNFKEQ.

The chain carries TRBV6-2 or TRBV6-3 and TRBJ2-1; 9 bases are a match to TRBD1. The junction had 22 bases not matched to a gene; V was cut back by 3 bases and J by 10 bases. CDR1 is MNHEY, CDR2 SVGEGT, per germline. This CDR3 has 19 amino acids. In DNA form, the CDR3 reads TGTGCCAGCAGTTATTCAATCGTGGGGCCGGGACAGGGTCTAGGCGAGCAGTTCTTC. This encodes CASSYSIVGPGQGLGEQFF.

CDR3 residues: CASSPRDRSYEQYF. CDR3 bases: TGTGCCAGCAGCCCCCGGGACAGGTCCTACGAGCAGTACTTC. The chain employs TRBV7-9 and TRBJ2-7; 8 nucleotides align to TRBD1. The CDR3 sequence is 14 residues long. Germline values: CDR1 SEHNR, CDR2 FQNEAQ (reference sequence). V trimming: 5 bases; J trimming: 1 base; junction bases outside the gene matches: 4.

This clone was seen a few times. The V gene is TRBV7-2, the J gene TRBJ1-2; a possible D gene is TRBD1 (5 bases). The CDR3 spans 15 residues. The V end lost 1 base, the J end lost 0 bases, and 9 bases lay between the germline ends. Germline assignment: CDR1 SGHTA and CDR2 FQGNSA. In nucleotides, the CDR3 is TGTGCCAGCAGCTTAGGGGGGGTAACTAACTATGGCTACACCTTC. Translation: CASSLGGVTNYGYTF.

This clone was recorded once. The V gene is TRBV7-9, the J gene TRBJ2-7; D ambiguous. The CDR3 loop spans 18 amino acids. V was cut by 0 bases and J by 2 bases, with 20 bases left in between. Germline V gene sequence: CDR1 SEHNR, CDR2 FQNEAQ (reference sequence). CDR3 protein: CASSLASGRVQSPYEQYF. Here the CDR3 DNA reads TGTGCCAGCAGCTTAGCGAGTGGTAGAGTCCAAAGTCCCTACGAGCAGTACTTC. The complete variable domain, with remaining parts taken from reference TRBV7-9 and TRBJ2-7, reads DTGVSQNPRHKITKRGQNVTFRCDPISEHNRLYWYRQTLGQGPEFLTYFQNEAQLEKSRLLSDRFSAERPKGSFSTLEIQRTEQGDSAMYLCASSLASGRVQSPYEQYFGPGTRLTVT.

This clone was counted a single time. This chain uses TRBV5-1 with TRBJ2-2; 7 positions match TRBD2. Germline CDR1 reads SGHRS; CDR2 reads YFSETQ. Trimming took 0 bases from V and 7 from J; bases not matched to a gene: 9. The CDR3 loop spans 16 amino acids. The CDR3 is CASSLDTGLVGGELFF. The CDR3, as DNA: TGCGCCAGCAGCTTGGATACCGGACTAGTGGGCGGGGAGCTGTTTTTT.

The genes are TRBV27 and TRBJ2-1, with D possibly matching TRBD1 (5 bases). The V end lost 5 bases, the J end lost 4 bases, and 12 bases lay between the germline ends. The CDR3 loop spans 14 amino acids. The germline V gene encodes CDR1 MNHEY and CDR2 SMNVEV (reference sequence). The CDR3 loop is CASSIRRGYNEQFF. For the CDR3, the DNA is TGTGCCAGCAGTATCCGAAGGGGTTACAATGAGCAGTTCTTC.

V usage is TRBV5-4 and J usage is TRBJ1-2; TRBD1 matches at 7 bases. Germline lookup yields CDR1 SGHNT and CDR2 YYREEE (reference sequence). V shed 0 bases and J 1 base; nucleotides not matched to a gene: 3. The CDR3 length is 15 residues. The CDR3 sequence is CASSLDPGGNYGYTF. CDR3 in DNA: TGTGCCAGCAGCTTGGATCCAGGGGGTAACTATGGCTACACCTTC.

V gene TRBV5-1 combines with J gene TRBJ1-4, with TRBD1 matching 7 bases. The germline CDR1 and CDR2 sequences are SGHRS and YFSETQ. After removal of 0 bases from V and 7 bases from J, the junction contained 6 bases not matched to a gene. This CDR3 has 15 residues. The CDR3 protein is CASSLVLGDSEKLFF. The CDR3 DNA is TGCGCCAGCAGCTTGGTTTTAGGGGACAGTGAAAAACTGTTTTTT.

The genes are TRBV11-3 and TRBJ2-7; D is possibly TRBD2 (5 bases). Trimming removed 2 bases at V and 5 bases at J, with 16 bases between. The CDR3 runs 15 residues. Germline values: CDR1 SGHNT, CDR2 YENEEA. CDR3 nucleotides: TGTGCCAGCAGCTTAAAATCGGGAAACCTTAACGAGCAGTACTTC. Its protein product is CASSLKSGNLNEQYF.

The V call is TRBV28, the J call TRBJ1-5, with D possibly being TRBD1 (5 bases). The V gene's germline CDR1 is MDHEN and CDR2 SYDVKM. Trimming removed 3 bases at V and 3 bases at J, with 9 bases between. The CDR3 covers 14 residues. CDR3 amino acids: CASSLQGLNQPQHF. The CDR3 bases are TGTGCCAGCAGTTTGCAGGGACTCAATCAGCCCCAGCATTTT.

The chain employs TRBV5-1 and TRBJ2-1, with D tentatively TRBD2 (6 bases). Trimming took 0 bases from V and 9 from J, leaving 16 bases between them. Germline V gene data show CDR1 as SGHRS and CDR2 as YFSETQ. The CDR3 consists of 15 residues. CDR3 loop: CASSLGLEAAGEQFF. Written as DNA, the CDR3 is TGCGCCAGCAGCTTGGGACTAGAAGCGGCCGGTGAGCAGTTCTTC.